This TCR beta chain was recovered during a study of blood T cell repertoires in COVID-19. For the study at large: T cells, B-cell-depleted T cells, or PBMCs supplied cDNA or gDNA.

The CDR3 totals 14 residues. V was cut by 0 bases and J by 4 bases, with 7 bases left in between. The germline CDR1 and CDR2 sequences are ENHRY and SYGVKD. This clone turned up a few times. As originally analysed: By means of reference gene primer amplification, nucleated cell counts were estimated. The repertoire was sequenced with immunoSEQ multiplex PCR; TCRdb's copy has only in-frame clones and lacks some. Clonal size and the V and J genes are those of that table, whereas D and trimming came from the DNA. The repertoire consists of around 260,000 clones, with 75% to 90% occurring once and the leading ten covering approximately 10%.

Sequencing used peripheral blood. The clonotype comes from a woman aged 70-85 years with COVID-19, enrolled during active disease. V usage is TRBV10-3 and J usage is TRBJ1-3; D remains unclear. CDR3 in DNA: TGTGCCATCAGTGAGTCATCGGGGGGAAACACCATATATTTT. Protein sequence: CAISESSGGNTIYF.